The 14 T cell receptor beta chains below were found in one sample sequenced in a study of OX40 agonist ivuxolimab in advanced cancers. The data were produced by immunoSEQ multiplex PCR, yet TCRdb's version contains in-frame clones alone and is incomplete. The data contain around 74,000 clones, about 84% of them seen just once; the ten biggest clones take up around 0.51%. Specimen: CD4+ or CD8+ T cells sorted from blood, collected in a trial of the OX40 agonist ivuxolimab. Receptors originate from an adult with an advanced solid tumor such as melanoma, head and neck, liver or kidney cancer.

The chain combines TRBV10-3 with TRBJ1-1; 8 bases are a match to TRBD1. Germline-derived CDR1 and CDR2 are ENHRY and SYGVKD. This CDR3 is built from 15 residues. Trimming cost V 5 bases and J 1 base; bases outside gene matches: 6. The CDR3 sequence is CAISSQQGGNTEAFF. The CDR3 nucleotides are TGTGCCATCAGTTCACAACAGGGGGGGAACACTGAAGCTTTCTTT.

J is TRBJ1-2 and V is TRBV11-1; D is unclear. The V end lost 5 bases, the J end lost 3 bases, and 10 bases lay between the germline ends. The CDR3 extends over 13 amino acids. Per the germline V gene, CDR1 is SGHAT and CDR2 is FQDESV (reference sequence). CDR3 sequence: CASSPILDYGYTF. As DNA, the CDR3 is TGTGCCAGCAGCCCCATATTGGACTATGGCTACACCTTC.

This clone was counted a single time. J is TRBJ2-5 and V is TRBV7-8; 7 bases match TRBD2. CDR1 and CDR2 from the germline V gene are SGHVS and FQNEAQ. The V segment lost 1 base and the J segment 5 bases; nucleotides outside the gene matches: 4. CDR3 length: 14 residues. The CDR3 DNA follows: TGTGCCAGCAGCTTAGTGGGGGGGGTTGAGACCCAGTACTTC. This codes for CASSLVGGVETQYF.

The chain employs TRBV7-3 and TRBJ2-1, with 14 bases aligning to TRBD2. Germline values: CDR1 SGHTA, CDR2 FQGTGA. V lost 5 bases and J lost 10; bases outside the gene matches: 10. The CDR3 has 16 amino acids. As DNA, the CDR3 is TGTGCCAGCAGCCCACAGCCGGGACTAGCGGGAGAGGAGCAGTTCTTC. It is translated as CASSPQPGLAGEEQFF.

The genes are TRBV7-3 and TRBJ2-1; no reliable D call. The CDR3 is 15 amino acids. V was pared by 5 bases and J by 1 base, with 12 bases between. Germline loops: CDR1 SGHTA, CDR2 FQGTGA. The CDR3, as DNA: TGTGCCAGCAGCCCTAACCCTCAATCCTACAATGAGCAGTTCTTC. Protein: CASSPNPQSYNEQFF.

The V gene is TRBV7-2, the J gene TRBJ1-5; perhaps TRBD1 as D (6 bases). Germline V gives CDR1 SGHTA, CDR2 FQGNSA. V was pared by 5 bases and J by 6 bases, with 14 bases between. The length of the CDR3 is 14 residues. The CDR3 reads CASSPDGTTQPQHF. The CDR3 nucleotides read TGTGCCAGCAGCCCAGACGGGACAACTCAGCCCCAGCATTTT.

The chain combines TRBV28 with TRBJ1-2; TRBD1 is a possible D gene (5 bases). Looked up from germline, CDR1 is MDHEN and CDR2 is SYDVKM. The V end was cut by 2 bases, the J end by 5 bases, with 12 bases between. This CDR3 has 14 residues. The CDR3 is CASSLTNRRYGYTF. The CDR3 DNA follows: TGTGCCAGCAGTTTAACTAACAGGAGGTATGGCTACACCTTC.

The chain is built from TRBV11-2 and TRBJ2-1; D not resolved. The CDR3 is 18 amino acids. Trimming left V 5 bases short and J 3 bases short, with 23 bases between. CDR1 is SGHAT and CDR2 is FQNNGV in the germline V gene. The CDR3: CASSRRSGRGTVYNEQFF. For the CDR3, the DNA is TGTGCCAGCAGCCGCCGATCGGGCCGAGGAACAGTCTACAATGAGCAGTTCTTC.

The rearrangement uses TRBV7-2 and TRBJ2-7; 8 positions match TRBD2. Germline V gene lookup returns CDR1 SGHTA and CDR2 FQGNSA. Unmatched junction bases numbered 16, after V lost 5 bases and J lost 1 base. The CDR3 spans 18 residues. CDR3 DNA: TGTGCCAGCAGCACCCAAGCCTCTACTAGCGGCACTTCCTACGAGCAGTACTTC. It yields the protein CASSTQASTSGTSYEQYF.

The V and J genes are TRBV12-5 and TRBJ2-2; D is unresolved. The V gene's germline CDR1 is LGHNT and CDR2 FRNRAP. The CDR3 is 14 amino acids. V lost 7 bases to trimming and J lost 0 bases, with 9 bases between them. The CDR3 loop is CASAGDSNTGELFF. The CDR3, as DNA: TGTGCTAGTGCTGGAGATTCGAACACCGGGGAGCTGTTTTTT.

The chain couples TRBV2 to TRBJ2-3; no clear D. CDR3 length: 13 residues. Germline loops: CDR1 SNHLY, CDR2 FYNNEI. V was shortened by 5 bases and J by 0 bases, with 6 bases between the two germline ends. Here the CDR3 DNA reads TGTGCCAGCAGTCAGGAGAGCACAGATACGCAGTATTTT. Protein: CASSQESTDTQYF.

J is TRBJ1-4 and V is TRBV18, with D tentatively TRBD1 (5 bases). The CDR3 consists of 16 residues. Trimming pared 4 bases from V and 8 bases from J, leaving 20 bases between. Germline CDR1 reads KGHSH; CDR2 reads LQKENI. DNA for the CDR3: TGTGCCAGCTCACGAAACTCCGGGACGGAGGGGGAAAAACTGTTTTTT. Amino acid sequence: CASSRNSGTEGEKLFF.

This clone was observed a single time. The rearrangement joins TRBV11-3 to TRBJ2-3, with a weak D call TRBD2 (6 bases). With 2 bases removed from V and 6 bases from J, the gap between germline ends came to 15 bases. Germline CDR1 reads SGHNT; CDR2 reads YENEEA. The CDR3 is 15 residues long. CDR3 bases: TGTGCCAGCAGCTTAACGGGGCAGAGCGGGGATACGCAGTATTTT. This gives the protein CASSLTGQSGDTQYF.

The CDR3 nucleotides are TGTGCCAGCAGTTATGTCAGCCCGGTCTCTGGAAACACCATATATTTT. Protein product: CASSYVSPVSGNTIYF. The chain uses TRBV6-5 and TRBJ1-3; D gene ambiguous. The CDR3 extends over 16 amino acids. Germline V lookup: CDR1 MNHEY, CDR2 SVGAGI. V was cut by 3 bases and J by 0 bases, with 12 bases left in between.